These 32 T cell receptor beta chains were all obtained from the same sample, sequenced in a study of graft-versus-host responses after intestinal transplantation. These receptors have no identified antigens. The assay was immunoSEQ multiplex PCR, and TCRdb's table has in-frame clones only and misses some. In the table there are fewer than 90,000 clones, 85% to 95% of which are singletons. The source material was unstimulated CD4+ T cells sorted from spleen or lymph node cells, sampled before transplant. The receptors come from a human donor who was the organ donor for an intestinal transplant.

The CDR3 protein is CASSQDPGIESPLHF. The CDR3, as DNA: TGCGCCAGCAGCCAAGACCCGGGAATAGAATCACCCCTCCACTTT. The chain has TRBV4-1 and TRBJ1-6; D gene ambiguous. The CDR3 runs 15 residues. V was pared by 0 bases and J by 10 bases, with 13 bases between. The germline V gene encodes CDR1 MGHRA and CDR2 YSYEKL.

The V and J genes are TRBV28 and TRBJ2-2; unclear D gene. This CDR3 spans 16 amino acids. V was cut by 6 bases and J by 3 bases, with 17 bases left in between. Germline CDR1 and CDR2: MDHEN and SYDVKM. CDR3 amino acids: CASSLLGSSYTGELFF. In nucleotides, the CDR3 is TGTGCCAGCAGCCTCCTTGGTAGCAGCTACACCGGGGAGCTGTTTTTT.

The V gene is TRBV7-9, the J gene TRBJ2-6; TRBD1 matches 12 bases. Germline CDR1 reads SEHNR; CDR2 reads FQNEAQ (reference sequence). The CDR3 extends over 19 amino acids. V lost 4 bases, J lost 2 bases, and 9 bases stayed unmatched. The CDR3 nucleotides read TGTGCCAGCAGCTCGACTGCCGGGACAGGGGGCACTGGGGCCAACGTCCTGACTTTC. Amino acid sequence: CASSSTAGTGGTGANVLTF.

This sequence joins TRBV5-4 and TRBJ1-2, with D possibly matching TRBD1 (6 bases). From germline, CDR1 is SGHNT and CDR2 YYREEE (reference sequence). Trimming took off 0 bases at V and 1 base at J, with 10 bases between the two ends. The length of the CDR3 is 15 residues. The CDR3: CASSLVQGHNYGYTF. CDR3 bases: TGTGCCAGCAGCTTGGTACAGGGCCATAACTATGGCTACACCTTC.

This chain joins TRBV5-6 and TRBJ2-7; D remains unclear. From germline, CDR1 is SGHDT and CDR2 YYEEEE. Between the trimmed V and J ends, which lost 1 base and 0 bases, there was a span of 11 bases. The CDR3 runs to 15 residues. CDR3 in amino acids: CASSLPGTASYEQYF. The CDR3 coding sequence is TGTGCCAGCAGCTTGCCCGGCACAGCCTCCTACGAGCAGTACTTC.

The V and J genes are TRBV6-4 and TRBJ1-3, with 8 nucleotides matching TRBD1. J was trimmed by 2 bases and V by 6 bases; bases with no gene match: 12. CDR3 size: 17 residues. Germline CDR1 MRHNA, CDR2 SNTAGT. The CDR3 region is CASREHQGAFAGNTIYF. The CDR3 DNA is TGTGCCAGCAGGGAACATCAGGGGGCTTTCGCTGGAAACACCATATATTTT.

V is TRBV19 and J is TRBJ2-1; no clear D gene. CDR3 length: 14 residues. Germline lookup yields CDR1 LNHDA and CDR2 SQIVND (reference sequence). Trimming stripped 7 bases from V and 2 bases from J, with 12 bases between. As DNA, the CDR3 is TGTGCCAGTACCCCACCCGGCGCCTACAATGAGCAGTTCTTC. It is translated as CASTPPGAYNEQFF.

This clone was found a few times. The CDR3 coding sequence is TGTGCCAGCTCCATGGGACATTCGAACACTGAAGCTTTCTTT. It translates to CASSMGHSNTEAFF. The chain uses TRBV18 and TRBJ1-1; tentatively, D is TRBD1 (6 bases). The V end lost 6 bases, the J end lost 1 base, and 12 bases lay between the germline ends. CDR1 and CDR2 (germline): KGHSH, LQKENI. This CDR3 contains 14 residues.

CDR3 residues: CASKIQGQVNQPQHF. CDR3 coding DNA: TGTGCCAGTAAAATCCAGGGACAGGTGAATCAGCCCCAGCATTTT. The rearrangement joins TRBV19 to TRBJ1-5; 8 nucleotides align to TRBD1. The CDR3 spans 15 residues. Looked up from germline, CDR1 is LNHDA and CDR2 is SQIVND (reference sequence). The trim removed 7 bases at V and 4 bases at J, leaving 9 bases unmatched.

The chain links TRBV18 to TRBJ2-7, with 10 bases aligning to TRBD2. Germline V gives CDR1 KGHSH, CDR2 LQKENI. The CDR3 is 18 residues long. V trimming: 0 bases; J trimming: 5 bases; junction bases outside the gene matches: 13. The CDR3 loop is CASSPPSTSGEGVHEQYF. Written as DNA, the CDR3 is TGTGCCAGCTCACCACCGTCAACTAGCGGGGAGGGGGTCCACGAGCAGTACTTC.

This clone was picked up one time. The chain employs TRBV14 and TRBJ1-5; the D is unclear. This CDR3 contains 14 residues. Germline V lookup: CDR1 SGHDN, CDR2 FVKESK. Trimming removed 1 base from V and 3 bases from J, with 7 bases in between. The CDR3 region is CASSQGSLNQPQHF. The CDR3 nucleotides are TGTGCCAGCAGCCAAGGAAGCCTCAATCAGCCCCAGCATTTT.

V and J are TRBV28 and TRBJ1-6; D might be TRBD1 (5 bases). Germline-derived CDR1 and CDR2 are MDHEN and SYDVKM. CDR3 length: 15 amino acids. The germline V and J ends were trimmed by 5 bases and 6 bases, with 14 bases remaining between them. CDR3 sequence reads: CASSQGDRSNSPLHF. CDR3 DNA: TGTGCCAGCAGTCAAGGGGACCGTTCTAATTCACCCCTCCACTTT.

V is TRBV19 and J is TRBJ1-1; 9 bases fit TRBD1. Germline values: CDR1 LNHDA, CDR2 SQIVND (reference sequence). V lost 6 bases to trimming and J lost 2 bases; unmatched junction nucleotides: 4. The CDR3 is 14 amino acids. The CDR3 reads CASSVGQGNTEAFF. The DNA for the CDR3 is TGTGCCAGTAGCGTGGGACAGGGCAACACTGAAGCTTTCTTT.

The gene calls are TRBV9 and TRBJ1-4; 7 bases line up with TRBD1. CDR3 length: 15 amino acids. The germline V gene has CDR1 SGDLS and CDR2 YYNGEE. With 3 bases clipped from V and 6 bases from J, the junction kept 8 bases outside the gene matches. The CDR3 here is CASSAGQEIDEKLFF. The CDR3 DNA sequence: TGTGCCAGCAGCGCCGGACAGGAAATAGATGAAAAACTGTTTTTT.

The V call is TRBV6-5, the J call TRBJ1-1; D might be TRBD1 (6 bases). The CDR3 consists of 14 residues. In germline, CDR1 is MNHEY, CDR2 SVGAGI. V lost 5 bases, J lost 1 base, and 11 bases lay in between. CDR3 DNA: TGTGCCAGCAGTCGGGCAGGGGAGAACACTGAAGCTTTCTTT. Protein sequence: CASSRAGENTEAFF.

V and J are TRBV7-8 and TRBJ2-5; D not certain. Germline CDR1 reads SGHVS; CDR2 reads FQNEAQ. This CDR3 region has 19 residues. Trimming stripped 5 bases from V and 5 bases from J, with 30 bases between. The CDR3 is CASSPRVLNAPERTETQYF. The CDR3 bases are TGTGCCAGCAGCCCTCGAGTCCTTAACGCCCCCGAACGCACGGAGACCCAGTACTTC.

The chain has TRBV7-3 and TRBJ2-1; a possible D gene is TRBD1 (6 bases). With 5 bases removed from V and 4 bases from J, the gap between germline ends came to 12 bases. Germline lookup yields CDR1 SGHTA and CDR2 FQGTGA. This CDR3 has 14 residues. The CDR3 loop is CASSQGTDYNEQFF. DNA of the CDR3: TGTGCCAGCAGCCAGGGGACGGATTACAATGAGCAGTTCTTC.

CDR3 amino acids: CASSVPQGKATGELFF. The CDR3, as DNA: TGTGCCAGCAGCGTACCCCAGGGAAAAGCGACCGGGGAGCTGTTTTTT. This chain connects TRBV9 to TRBJ2-2, with a tentative D call TRBD1 (5 bases). Germline CDR1 is SGDLS and CDR2 is YYNGEE. Trimming left V 1 base short and J 5 bases short, with 15 bases between. The CDR3 is 16 amino acids.

The rearrangement links TRBV4-1 to TRBJ2-3; no clear D gene. Per germline, CDR1 MGHRA and CDR2 YSYEKL. The CDR3 runs to 16 residues. V was clipped by 0 bases and J by 0 bases, with 10 bases between them. The CDR3 loop is CASSQDWQVSTDTQYF. The CDR3 bases are TGCGCCAGCAGCCAAGATTGGCAGGTTAGCACAGATACGCAGTATTTT.

The V gene is TRBV5-1, the J gene TRBJ2-7; no definite D call. The CDR3 spans 16 residues. Germline V gene sequence: CDR1 SGHRS, CDR2 YFSETQ. Trimming left V 3 bases short and J 4 bases short, with 20 bases between. The CDR3 is CASSSSTTAVSYEQYF. CDR3 DNA: TGCGCCAGCAGCTCGTCCACCACAGCAGTCTCTTACGAGCAGTACTTC.

The rearrangement joins TRBV7-8 to TRBJ1-2; D not resolved. The CDR3 contains 12 residues. Germline V gives CDR1 SGHVS, CDR2 FQNEAQ. The ends were cut back, 5 bases at V and 4 bases at J, with 8 bases in the middle. The CDR3 region is CASSREFYGYTF. The CDR3 nucleotides read TGTGCCAGCAGCCGGGAGTTCTATGGCTACACCTTC. The whole variable domain, remainder taken from reference TRBV7-8 and TRBJ1-2, is GAGVSQSPRYKVAKRGQDVALRCDPISGHVSLFWYQQALGQGPEFLTYFQNEAQLDKSGLPSDRFFAERPEGSVSTLKIQRTQQEDSAVYLCASSREFYGYTFGSGTRLTVV.

The chain employs TRBV2 and TRBJ1-2; D gene ambiguous. The germline gives CDR1 SNHLY, CDR2 FYNNEI. The V and J ends lost 1 base and 3 bases respectively, with 9 bases between them. CDR3 size: 14 residues. The CDR3 loop is CASSEGKPHYGYTF. CDR3 DNA sequence: TGTGCCAGCAGTGAAGGGAAACCCCACTATGGCTACACCTTC.

The J gene is TRBJ2-5, the V gene TRBV7-9; D is tentatively TRBD1 or TRBD2 (5 bases each). Germline CDR1 is SEHNR and CDR2 is FQNEAQ (reference sequence). Trimming removed 3 bases at V and 5 bases at J, with 10 bases between. The CDR3 is made up of 13 amino acids. The CDR3 reads CASSLAGTETQYF. In nucleotides, the CDR3 is TGTGCCAGCAGCTTGGCAGGGACGGAGACCCAGTACTTC.

The chain employs TRBV5-1 and TRBJ2-3; 7 nucleotides line up with TRBD2. V dropped 2 bases and J dropped 1; count of bases not matched to a gene: 13. This CDR3 has 18 amino acids. Germline V gene sequence: CDR1 SGHRS, CDR2 YFSETQ. The CDR3 DNA reads TGCGCCAGCAGCTTAAACCCCTTTGGTGGGGGGGGCACAGATACGCAGTATTTT. Protein sequence: CASSLNPFGGGGTDTQYF.

This chain connects TRBV4-1 to TRBJ1-2; 7 bases are shared with TRBD1. J lost 0 bases, V lost 4 bases, and 2 bases had no gene match. This CDR3 region has 14 residues. Germline values: CDR1 MGHRA, CDR2 YSYEKL. In DNA form, the CDR3 reads TGCGCCAGCAGCCCCGGGACAGCTAACTATGGCTACACCTTC. Translated, it gives CASSPGTANYGYTF.

The chain joins TRBV29-1 to TRBJ2-1; maybe TRBD2 (5 bases). Between the trimmed V and J ends, which lost 6 bases and 8 bases, there was a span of 17 bases. CDR3 length equals 13 residues. Germline CDR1 reads SQVTM; CDR2 reads ANQGSEA. CDR3 bases: TGCAGCGTCGTATACCTAGCTAGGGATGAGCAGTTCTTC. Translated, it gives CSVVYLARDEQFF.

The chain employs TRBV7-6 and TRBJ1-4; D remains unclear. Germline V CDR1 and CDR2: SGHVS, FNYEAQ. The CDR3 extends over 13 amino acids. V gave up 0 bases and J gave up 8 bases, with 7 bases separating them. The CDR3 DNA reads as TGTGCCAGCAGCTTAGCGTCGCGGGAAAAACTGTTTTTT. It yields the protein CASSLASREKLFF.

The J gene is TRBJ1-5, the V gene TRBV5-3; TRBD1 aligns across 10 bases. TRBV5-3 is identified as an open reading frame with a role that is uncertain. This CDR3 spans 19 amino acids. Trimming removed 4 bases from V and 0 bases from J; junction bases left unmatched: 13. CDR3 nucleotides: TGTGCCAGAAGCCAAAGTGAGACAGGGGGCGCAGGTAGCAATCAGCCCCAGCATTTT. The encoded protein is CARSQSETGGAGSNQPQHF.

The chain employs TRBV5-1 and TRBJ1-6; D remains unclear. The V end was cut by 1 base, the J end by 6 bases, with 8 bases between. CDR3 length equals 14 residues. Germline assignment: CDR1 SGHRS and CDR2 YFSETQ. The CDR3 coding sequence is TGCGCCAGCAGCTTGAGGCAGGTTAATTCACCCCTCCACTTT. Translation gives CASSLRQVNSPLHF. Supplemented by reference TRBV5-1 and TRBJ1-6, the full variable domain reads KAGVTQTPRYLIKTRGQQVTLSCSPISGHRSVSWYQQTPGQGLQFLFEYFSETQRNKGNFPGRFSGRQFSNSRSEMNVSTLELGDSALYLCASSLRQVNSPLHFGNGTRLTVT.

The chain uses TRBV7-8 and TRBJ2-5; weak D call: TRBD1 (7 bases). Germline loops: CDR1 SGHVS, CDR2 FQNEAQ. The CDR3 runs 16 residues. V was clipped by 3 bases and J by 5 bases, with 19 bases between them. The CDR3 protein is CASSFRGVSPEETQYF. DNA for the CDR3: TGTGCCAGCAGCTTCAGGGGGGTCTCACCGGAGGAGACCCAGTACTTC.

The rearrangement uses TRBV28 and TRBJ1-6, with 7 bases lining up with TRBD1. This CDR3 comprises 14 residues. The V gene's germline CDR1 is MDHEN and CDR2 SYDVKM. The V and J ends lost 6 bases and 4 bases, in that order; junction bases with no gene match: 3. CDR3 sequence reads: CASRGTEYNSPLHF. The DNA of the CDR3 is TGTGCCAGCAGGGGGACAGAGTATAATTCACCCCTCCACTTT.

The CDR3 DNA sequence: TGTGCCAGCAGTTACTACACCACAAATTCACCCCTCCACTTT. Its translation is CASSYYTTNSPLHF. The V gene is TRBV6-5, the J gene TRBJ1-6, with D hard to call. Trimming took 1 base from V and 7 from J, leaving 8 bases between them. Germline CDR1 reads MNHEY; CDR2 reads SVGAGI. The CDR3 is 14 residues long.